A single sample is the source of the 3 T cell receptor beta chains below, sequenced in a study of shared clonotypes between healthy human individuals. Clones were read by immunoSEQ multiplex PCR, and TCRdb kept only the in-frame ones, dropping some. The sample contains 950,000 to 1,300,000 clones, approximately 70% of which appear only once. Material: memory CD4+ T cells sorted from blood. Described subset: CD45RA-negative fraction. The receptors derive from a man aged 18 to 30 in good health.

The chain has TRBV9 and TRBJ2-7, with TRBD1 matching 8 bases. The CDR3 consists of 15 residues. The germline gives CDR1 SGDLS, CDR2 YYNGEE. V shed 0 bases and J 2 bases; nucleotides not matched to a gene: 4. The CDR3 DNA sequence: TGTGCCAGCAGCGTAGCCCTGGACAGGGCCTACGAGCAGTACTTC. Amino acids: CASSVALDRAYEQYF.

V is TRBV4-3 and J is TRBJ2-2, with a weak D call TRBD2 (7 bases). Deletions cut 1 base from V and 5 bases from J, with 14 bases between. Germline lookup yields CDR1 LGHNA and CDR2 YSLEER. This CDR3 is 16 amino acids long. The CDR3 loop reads CASSQAAGAGTGELFF. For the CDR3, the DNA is TGCGCCAGCAGCCAAGCCGCGGGGGCCGGGACCGGGGAGCTGTTTTTT.

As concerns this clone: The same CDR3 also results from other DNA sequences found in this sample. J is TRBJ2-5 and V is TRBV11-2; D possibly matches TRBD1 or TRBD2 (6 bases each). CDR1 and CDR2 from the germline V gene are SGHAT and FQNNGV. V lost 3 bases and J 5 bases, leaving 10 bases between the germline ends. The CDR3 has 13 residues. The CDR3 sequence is CASSLEGVETQYF. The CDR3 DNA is TGTGCCAGCAGCTTGGAGGGGGTCGAGACCCAGTACTTC.